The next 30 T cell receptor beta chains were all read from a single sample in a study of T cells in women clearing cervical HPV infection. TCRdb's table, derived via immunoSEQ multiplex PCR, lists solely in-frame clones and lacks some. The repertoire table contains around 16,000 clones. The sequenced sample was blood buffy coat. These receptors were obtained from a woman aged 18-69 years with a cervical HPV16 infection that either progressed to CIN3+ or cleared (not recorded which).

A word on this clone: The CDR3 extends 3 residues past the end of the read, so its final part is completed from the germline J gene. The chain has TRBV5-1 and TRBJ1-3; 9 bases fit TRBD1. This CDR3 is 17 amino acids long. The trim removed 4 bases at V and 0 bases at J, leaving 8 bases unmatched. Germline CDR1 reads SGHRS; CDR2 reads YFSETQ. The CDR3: CASSTTGGSNSGNTIYF. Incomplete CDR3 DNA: TGCGCCAGCAGCACGACAGGGGGTTCCAACTCTGGAAACACC. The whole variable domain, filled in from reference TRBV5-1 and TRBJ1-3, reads KAGVTQTPRYLIKTRGQQVTLSCSPISGHRSVSWYQQTPGQGLQFLFEYFSETQRNKGNFPGRFSGRQFSNSRSEMNVSTLELGDSALYLCASSTTGGSNSGNTIYFGEGSWLTVV.

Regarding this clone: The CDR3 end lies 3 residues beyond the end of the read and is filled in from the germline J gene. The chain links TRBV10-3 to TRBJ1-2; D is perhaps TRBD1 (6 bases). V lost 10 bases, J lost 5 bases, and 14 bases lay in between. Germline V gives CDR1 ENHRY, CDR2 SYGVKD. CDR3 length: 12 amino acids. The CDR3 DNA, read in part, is TGTGCCACCCCAGGACAGCCGTATGGC. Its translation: CATPGQPYG. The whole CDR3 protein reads CATPGQPYGYTF.

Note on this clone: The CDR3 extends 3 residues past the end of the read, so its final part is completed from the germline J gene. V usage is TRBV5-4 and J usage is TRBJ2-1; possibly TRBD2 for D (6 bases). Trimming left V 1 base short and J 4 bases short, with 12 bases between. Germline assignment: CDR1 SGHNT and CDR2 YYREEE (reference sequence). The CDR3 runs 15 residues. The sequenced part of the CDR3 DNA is TGTGCCAGCAGCTTGAGGGCGGGAACTTACAATGAG. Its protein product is CASSLRAGTYNE. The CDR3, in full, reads CASSLRAGTYNEQFF.

The CDR3 region is CASRTTGARNTIYF. The sequenced part of the CDR3 DNA is TGTGCCAGCAGGACCACAGGCGCAAGAAACACC. The rearrangement links TRBV5-6 to TRBJ1-3, with D possibly being TRBD1 (5 bases). Sequencing ends 3 residues short of the CDR3 end; the germline J gene provides the rest. The CDR3 covers 14 residues. Germline lookup yields CDR1 SGHDT and CDR2 YYEEEE. With 5 bases removed from V and 5 bases from J, the gap between germline ends came to 14 bases.

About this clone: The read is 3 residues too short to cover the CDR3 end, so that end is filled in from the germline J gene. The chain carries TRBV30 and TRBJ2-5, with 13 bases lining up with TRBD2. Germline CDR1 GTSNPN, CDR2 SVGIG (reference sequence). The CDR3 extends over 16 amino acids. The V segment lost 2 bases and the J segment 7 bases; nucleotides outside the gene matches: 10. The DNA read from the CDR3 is TGTGCCTGGAGTCTCCTGGGACTAGCGGGGATGGGGACC. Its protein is CAWSLLGLAGMGT. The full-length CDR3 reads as CAWSLLGLAGMGTQYF.

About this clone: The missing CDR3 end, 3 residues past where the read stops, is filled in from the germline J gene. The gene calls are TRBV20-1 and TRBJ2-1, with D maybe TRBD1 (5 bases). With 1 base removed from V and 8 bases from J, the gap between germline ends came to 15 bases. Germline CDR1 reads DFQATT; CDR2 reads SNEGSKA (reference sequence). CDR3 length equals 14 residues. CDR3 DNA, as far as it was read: TGCAGTGCTAGAGCCCTGACAAGGGGCCATGAG. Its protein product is CSARALTRGHE. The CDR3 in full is CSARALTRGHEQFF.

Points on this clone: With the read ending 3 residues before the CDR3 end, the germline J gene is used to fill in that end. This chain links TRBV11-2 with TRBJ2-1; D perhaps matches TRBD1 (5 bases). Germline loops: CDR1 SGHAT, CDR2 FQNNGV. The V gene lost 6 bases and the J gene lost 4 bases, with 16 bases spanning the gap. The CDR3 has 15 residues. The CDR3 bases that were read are TGTGCCAGCAGTTTTGGTGGGGCATGGTACAATGAG. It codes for CASSFGGAWYNE. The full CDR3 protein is CASSFGGAWYNEQFF.

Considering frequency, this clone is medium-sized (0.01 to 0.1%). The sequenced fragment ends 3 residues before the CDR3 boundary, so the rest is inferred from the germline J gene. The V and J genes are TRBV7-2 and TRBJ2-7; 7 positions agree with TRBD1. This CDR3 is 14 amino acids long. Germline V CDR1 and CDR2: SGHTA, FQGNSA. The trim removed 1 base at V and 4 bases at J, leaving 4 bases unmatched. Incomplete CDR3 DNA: TGTGCCAGCAGCTTAGGACAGGGAGCGTACGAG. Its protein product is CASSLGQGAYE. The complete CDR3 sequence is CASSLGQGAYEQYF.

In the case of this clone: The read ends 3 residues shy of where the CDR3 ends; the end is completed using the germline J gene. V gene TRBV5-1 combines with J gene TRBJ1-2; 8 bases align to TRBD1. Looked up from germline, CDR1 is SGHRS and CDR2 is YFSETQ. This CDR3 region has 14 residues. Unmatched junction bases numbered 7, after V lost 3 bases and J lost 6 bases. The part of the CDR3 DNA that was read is TGCGCCAGCAGCTACGGTGGGACAGGTAATGGC. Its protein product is CASSYGGTGNG. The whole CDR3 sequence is CASSYGGTGNGYTF.

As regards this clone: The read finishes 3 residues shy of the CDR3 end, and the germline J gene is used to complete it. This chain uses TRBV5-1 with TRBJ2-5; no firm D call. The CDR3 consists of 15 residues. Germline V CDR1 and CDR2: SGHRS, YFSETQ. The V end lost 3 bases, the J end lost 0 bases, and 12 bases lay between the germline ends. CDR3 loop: CASSSEDSYQETQYF. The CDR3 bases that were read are TGCGCCAGCAGCTCAGAAGACTCGTACCAAGAGACC.

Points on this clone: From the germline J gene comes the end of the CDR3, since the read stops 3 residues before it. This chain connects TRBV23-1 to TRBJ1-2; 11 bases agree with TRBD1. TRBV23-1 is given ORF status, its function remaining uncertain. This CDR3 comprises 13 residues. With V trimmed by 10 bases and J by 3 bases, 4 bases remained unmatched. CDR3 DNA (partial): TGCGCCACCTGGACAGGGGGCGACTATGGC. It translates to CATWTGGDYG. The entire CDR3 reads CATWTGGDYGYTF.

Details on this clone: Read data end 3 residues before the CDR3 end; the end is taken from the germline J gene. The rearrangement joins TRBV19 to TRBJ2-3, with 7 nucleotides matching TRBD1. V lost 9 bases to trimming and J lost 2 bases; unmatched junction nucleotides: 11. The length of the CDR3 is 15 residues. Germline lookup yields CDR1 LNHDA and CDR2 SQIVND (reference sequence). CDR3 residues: CASRHEGGFTDTQYF. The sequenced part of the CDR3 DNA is TGTGCCAGCCGACACGAAGGGGGCTTCACAGATACG. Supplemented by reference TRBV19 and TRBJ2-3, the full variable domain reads DGGITQSPKYLFRKEGQNVTLSCEQNLNHDAMYWYRQDPGQGLRLIYYSQIVNDFQKGDIAEGYSVSREKKESFPLTVTSAQKNPTAFYLCASRHEGGFTDTQYFGPGTRLTVL.

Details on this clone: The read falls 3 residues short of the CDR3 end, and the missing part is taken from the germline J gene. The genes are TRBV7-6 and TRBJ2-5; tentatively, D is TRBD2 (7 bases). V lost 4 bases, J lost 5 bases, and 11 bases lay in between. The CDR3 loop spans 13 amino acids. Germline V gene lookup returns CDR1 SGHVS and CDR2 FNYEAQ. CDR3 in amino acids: CASSSQGGETQYF. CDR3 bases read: TGTGCCAGCAGCTCACAGGGAGGGGAGACC.

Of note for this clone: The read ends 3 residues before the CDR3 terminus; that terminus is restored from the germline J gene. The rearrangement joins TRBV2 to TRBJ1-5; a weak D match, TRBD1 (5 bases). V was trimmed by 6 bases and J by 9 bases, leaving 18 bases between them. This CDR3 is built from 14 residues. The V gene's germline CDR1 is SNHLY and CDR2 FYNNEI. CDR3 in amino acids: CASSGGEDSSPQHF. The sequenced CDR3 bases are TGTGCCAGCAGCGGGGGGGAAGACTCTTCGCCC.

The CDR3 DNA, read in part, is TGTGCCAGGGGGTGGGTAGAGGGGTCCACAGATACG. It is translated as CARGWVEGSTDT. The entire CDR3 protein reads CARGWVEGSTDTQYF. The chain carries TRBV2 and TRBJ2-3, with D tentatively TRBD1 or TRBD2 (5 bases each). The read finishes 3 residues shy of the CDR3 end, and the germline J gene is used to complete it. The germline CDR1 and CDR2 sequences are SNHLY and FYNNEI. V was cut by 9 bases and J by 2 bases, with 18 bases left in between. The CDR3 runs 15 residues.

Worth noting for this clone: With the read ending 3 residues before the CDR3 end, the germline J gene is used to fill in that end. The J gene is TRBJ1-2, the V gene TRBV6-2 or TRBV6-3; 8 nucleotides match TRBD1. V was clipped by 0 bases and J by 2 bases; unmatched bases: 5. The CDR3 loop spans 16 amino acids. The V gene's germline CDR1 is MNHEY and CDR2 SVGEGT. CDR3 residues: CASSYSKRTGNYGYTF. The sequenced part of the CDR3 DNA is TGTGCCAGCAGTTACTCGAAAAGGACAGGGAACTATGGC.

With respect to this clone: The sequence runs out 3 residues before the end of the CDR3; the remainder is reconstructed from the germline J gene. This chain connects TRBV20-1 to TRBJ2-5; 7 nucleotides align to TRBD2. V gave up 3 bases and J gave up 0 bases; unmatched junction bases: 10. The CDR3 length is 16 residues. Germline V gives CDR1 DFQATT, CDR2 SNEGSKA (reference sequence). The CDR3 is CSASSGTNIDQETQYF. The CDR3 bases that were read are TGCAGTGCTAGTTCGGGGACTAACATAGACCAAGAGACC.

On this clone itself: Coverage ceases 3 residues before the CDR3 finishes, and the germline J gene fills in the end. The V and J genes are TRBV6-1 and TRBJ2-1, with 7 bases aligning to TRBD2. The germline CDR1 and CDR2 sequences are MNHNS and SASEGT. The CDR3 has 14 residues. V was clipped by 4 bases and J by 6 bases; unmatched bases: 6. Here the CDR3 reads CASSGWRGINEQFF. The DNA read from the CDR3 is TGTGCCAGCAGTGGATGGCGGGGGATCAATGAG.

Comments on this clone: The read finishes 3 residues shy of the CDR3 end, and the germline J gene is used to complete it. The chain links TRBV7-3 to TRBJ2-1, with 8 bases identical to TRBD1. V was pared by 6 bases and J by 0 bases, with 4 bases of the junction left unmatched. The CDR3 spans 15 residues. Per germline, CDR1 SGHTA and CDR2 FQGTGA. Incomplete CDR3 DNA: TGTGCCAGCAGTCAGGGGGCAACCTCCTACAATGAG. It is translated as CASSQGATSYNE. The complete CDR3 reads CASSQGATSYNEQFF.

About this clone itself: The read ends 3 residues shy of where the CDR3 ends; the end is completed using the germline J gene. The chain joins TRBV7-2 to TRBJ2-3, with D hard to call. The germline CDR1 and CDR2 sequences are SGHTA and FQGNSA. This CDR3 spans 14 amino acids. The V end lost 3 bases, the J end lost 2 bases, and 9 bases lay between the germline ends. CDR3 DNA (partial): TGTGCCAGCAGCTTCGGGTCTACCACAGATACG. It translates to CASSFGSTTDT. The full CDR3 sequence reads CASSFGSTTDTQYF.

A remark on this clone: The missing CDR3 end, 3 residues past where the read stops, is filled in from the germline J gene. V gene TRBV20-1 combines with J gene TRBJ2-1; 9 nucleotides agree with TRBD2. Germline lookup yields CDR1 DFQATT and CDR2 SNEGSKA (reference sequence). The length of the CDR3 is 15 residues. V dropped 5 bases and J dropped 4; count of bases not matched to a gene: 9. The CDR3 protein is CSARPVAGVYNEQFF. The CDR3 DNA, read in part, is TGCAGTGCTCGCCCGGTAGCGGGGGTATACAATGAG.

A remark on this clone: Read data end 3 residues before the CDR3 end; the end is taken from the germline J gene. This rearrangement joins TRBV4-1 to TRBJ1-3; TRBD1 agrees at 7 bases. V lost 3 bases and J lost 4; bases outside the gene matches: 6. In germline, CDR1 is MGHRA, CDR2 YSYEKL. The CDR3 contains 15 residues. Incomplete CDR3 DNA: TGCGCCAGCAGCCAGGGGGACAGCGACGGAAACACC. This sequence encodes CASSQGDSDGNT. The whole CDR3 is CASSQGDSDGNTIYF.

The covered CDR3 bases are TGCAGTGCTGAGGGTGAGACCGCCTACGAG. It specifies CSAEGETAYE. The whole CDR3 is CSAEGETAYEQYF. The gene calls are TRBV20-1 and TRBJ2-7; a possible D gene is TRBD2 (5 bases). The CDR3 end is not reached by the read, which stops 3 residues before it; the germline J gene fills it in. Germline V gives CDR1 DFQATT, CDR2 SNEGSKA (reference sequence). V was shortened by 5 bases and J by 2 bases, with 13 bases between the two germline ends. The length of the CDR3 is 13 residues.

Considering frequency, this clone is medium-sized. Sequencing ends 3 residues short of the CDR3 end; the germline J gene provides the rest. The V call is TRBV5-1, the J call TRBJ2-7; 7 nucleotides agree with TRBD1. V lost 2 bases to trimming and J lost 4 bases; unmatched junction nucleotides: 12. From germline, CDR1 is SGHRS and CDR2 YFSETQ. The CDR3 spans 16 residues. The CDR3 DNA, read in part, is TGCGCCAGCAGCTTCCGAATCGACAGGGTGGGGTACGAG. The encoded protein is CASSFRIDRVGYE. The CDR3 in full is CASSFRIDRVGYEQYF. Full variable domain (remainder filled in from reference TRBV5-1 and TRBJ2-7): KAGVTQTPRYLIKTRGQQVTLSCSPISGHRSVSWYQQTPGQGLQFLFEYFSETQRNKGNFPGRFSGRQFSNSRSEMNVSTLELGDSALYLCASSFRIDRVGYEQYFGPGTRLTVT.

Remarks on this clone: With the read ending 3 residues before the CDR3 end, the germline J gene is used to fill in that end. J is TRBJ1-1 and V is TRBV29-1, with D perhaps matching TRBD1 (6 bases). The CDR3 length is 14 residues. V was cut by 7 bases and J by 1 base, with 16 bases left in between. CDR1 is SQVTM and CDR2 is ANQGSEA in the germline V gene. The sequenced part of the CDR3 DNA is TGCAGCGGGATAACACAGGGAAGGAACACTGAA. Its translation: CSGITQGRNTE. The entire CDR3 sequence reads CSGITQGRNTEAFF. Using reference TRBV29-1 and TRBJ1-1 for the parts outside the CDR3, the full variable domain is SAVISQKPSRDICQRGTSLTIQCQVDSQVTMMFWYRQQPGQSLTLIATANQGSEATYESGFVIDKFPISRPNLTFSTLTVSNMSPEDSSIYLCSGITQGRNTEAFFGQGTRLTVV.

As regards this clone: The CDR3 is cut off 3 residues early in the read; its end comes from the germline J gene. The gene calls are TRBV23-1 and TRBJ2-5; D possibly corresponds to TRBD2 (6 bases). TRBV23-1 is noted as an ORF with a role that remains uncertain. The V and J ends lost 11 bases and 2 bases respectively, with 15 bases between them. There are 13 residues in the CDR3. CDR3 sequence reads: CACIAGGQETQYF. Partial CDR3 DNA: TGCGCCTGCATAGCTGGGGGGCAAGAGACC.

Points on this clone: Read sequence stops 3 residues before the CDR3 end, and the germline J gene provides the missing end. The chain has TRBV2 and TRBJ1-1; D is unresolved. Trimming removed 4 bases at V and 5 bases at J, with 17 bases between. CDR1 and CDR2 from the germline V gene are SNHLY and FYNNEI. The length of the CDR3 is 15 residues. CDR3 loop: CASSAPGIVGTEAFF. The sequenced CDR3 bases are TGTGCCAGCAGTGCCCCGGGTATCGTGGGTACTGAA.

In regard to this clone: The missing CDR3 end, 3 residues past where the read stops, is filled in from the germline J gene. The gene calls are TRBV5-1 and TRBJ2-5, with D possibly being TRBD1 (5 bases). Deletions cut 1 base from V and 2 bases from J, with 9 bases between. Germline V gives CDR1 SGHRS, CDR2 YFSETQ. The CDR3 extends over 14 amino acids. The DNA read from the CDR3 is TGCGCCAGCAGCTTGACGTCAGGGCAAGAGACC. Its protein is CASSLTSGQET. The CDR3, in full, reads CASSLTSGQETQYF.

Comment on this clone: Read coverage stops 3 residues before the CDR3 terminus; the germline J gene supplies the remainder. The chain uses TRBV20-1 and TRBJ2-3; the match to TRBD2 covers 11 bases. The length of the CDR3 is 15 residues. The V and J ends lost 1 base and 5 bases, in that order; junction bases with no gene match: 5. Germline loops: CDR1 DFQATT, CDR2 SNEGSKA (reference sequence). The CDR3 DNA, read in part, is TGCAGTGCTAGAGGCCTAGCGGGGGGAGGAGATACG. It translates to CSARGLAGGGDT. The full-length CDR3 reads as CSARGLAGGGDTQYF.

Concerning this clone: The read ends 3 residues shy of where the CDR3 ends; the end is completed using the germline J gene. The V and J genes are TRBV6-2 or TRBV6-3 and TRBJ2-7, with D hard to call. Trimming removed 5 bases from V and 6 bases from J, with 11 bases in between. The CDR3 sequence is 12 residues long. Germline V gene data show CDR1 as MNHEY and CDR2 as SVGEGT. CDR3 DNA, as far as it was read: TGTGCCAGCAGTACCGGCCCGGGCGAG. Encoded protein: CASSTGPGE. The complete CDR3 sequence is CASSTGPGEQYF.